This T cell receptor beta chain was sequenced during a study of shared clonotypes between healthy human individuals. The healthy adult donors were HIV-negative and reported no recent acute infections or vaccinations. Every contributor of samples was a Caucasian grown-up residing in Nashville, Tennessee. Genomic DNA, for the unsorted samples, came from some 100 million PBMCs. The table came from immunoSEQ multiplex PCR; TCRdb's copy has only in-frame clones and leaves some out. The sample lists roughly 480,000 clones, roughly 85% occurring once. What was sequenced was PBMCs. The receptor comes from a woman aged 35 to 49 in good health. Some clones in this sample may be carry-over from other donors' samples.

The CDR3 sequence: CASAGLAGGDTQYF. CDR3 bases: TGTGCCAGTGCGGGACTAGCGGGAGGAGATACGCAGTATTTT. The V call is TRBV19, the J call TRBJ2-3; 15 bases align to TRBD2. Trimming cost V 8 bases and J 5 bases; bases outside gene matches: 2. Germline CDR1 is LNHDA and CDR2 is SQIVND (reference sequence). The CDR3 extends over 14 amino acids. Drawing the rest from reference TRBV19 and TRBJ2-3, the complete variable domain is DGGITQSPKYLFRKEGQNVTLSCEQNLNHDAMYWYRQDPGQGLRLIYYSQIVNDFQKGDIAEGYSVSREKKESFPLTVTSAQKNPTAFYLCASAGLAGGDTQYFGPGTRLTVL.